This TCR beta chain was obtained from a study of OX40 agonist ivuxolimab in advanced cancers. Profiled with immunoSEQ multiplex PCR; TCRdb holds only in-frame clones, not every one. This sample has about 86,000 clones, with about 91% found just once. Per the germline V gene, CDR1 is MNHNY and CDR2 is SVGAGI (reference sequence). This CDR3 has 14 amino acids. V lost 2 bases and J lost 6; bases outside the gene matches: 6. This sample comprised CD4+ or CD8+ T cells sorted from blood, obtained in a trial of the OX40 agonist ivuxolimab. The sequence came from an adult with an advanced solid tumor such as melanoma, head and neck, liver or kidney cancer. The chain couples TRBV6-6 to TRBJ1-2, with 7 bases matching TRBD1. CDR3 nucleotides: TGTGCCAGCAGTTACAGACAGGGCGATAATGGCTACACCTTC. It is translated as CASSYRQGDNGYTF.